A single T cell receptor (beta chain) is shown here with its context. Sequenced by immunoSEQ multiplex PCR; TCRdb stores in-frame clones only, minus some. The table has approximately 26,000 clones, roughly 84% seen once; the top ten hold about a quarter. The length of the CDR3 is 14 residues. Germline lookup yields CDR1 SEHNR and CDR2 FQNEAQ (reference sequence). Trimming cost V 1 base and J 7 bases, with 14 bases left between them. The sample is drawn from a study of T cell clonotyping in hematopoietic cell transplantation. Specified time point: recipient sample about 28 days before transplant, after cytoreduction.

The sequence came from a woman aged 60-75 years with acute myeloid leukemia. Some clones in this sample may be carry-over from other donors' samples. The V gene is TRBV7-9, the J gene TRBJ2-7, with unresolved D. Sequences were derived from peripheral blood mononuclear cells, sampled before stem cell transplant. The CDR3 protein is CASSLVGLPGEQYF. The CDR3 DNA reads as TGTGCCAGCAGCTTAGTAGGCCTTCCTGGGGAGCAGTACTTC.